These 20 T cell receptor beta chains were all obtained from the same sample, sequenced in a study of shared clonotypes between healthy human individuals. Generated by immunoSEQ multiplex PCR, the TCRdb table keeps only in-frame clones and is missing some. There are some 600,000 clones in the sample; around 96% occur only once, and 0.095% to 0.13% lies in the top ten. CD8 cells classed as naive were CD45RO-negative and positively selected for CCR7, excluding terminally differentiated effector memory CD45RA+ cells. The sequencing sample was made of naive CD8+ T cells sorted from blood. These receptors were collected from a woman younger than 45 in good health.

The rearrangement uses TRBV28 and TRBJ1-1, with D perhaps matching TRBD1 (6 bases). The CDR3 has 15 residues. Trimming removed 4 bases from V and 3 bases from J, with 15 bases in between. CDR1 is MDHEN and CDR2 is SYDVKM in the germline V gene. The CDR3 loop reads CASSSPGQTYTEAFF. The DNA of the CDR3 is TGTGCCAGCAGTTCCCCCGGACAGACTTACACTGAAGCTTTCTTT. Variable domain in full (rest from reference TRBV28 and TRBJ1-1): DVKVTQSSRYLVKRTGEKVFLECVQDMDHENMFWYRQDPGLGLRLIYFSYDVKMKEKGDIPEGYSVSREKKERFSLILESASTNQTSMYLCASSSPGQTYTEAFFGQGTRLTVV.

The rearrangement joins TRBV23-1 to TRBJ1-1, with 10 bases that match TRBD1. TRBV23-1 is noted as an ORF with a role that remains uncertain. Losses at the gene ends were 0 bases for V and 5 bases for J; bases not matched to a gene: 9. The CDR3 covers 17 residues. CDR3 in amino acids: CASSQSKDRGPKTEAFF. CDR3 bases: TGCGCCAGCAGTCAATCGAAAGACAGGGGGCCGAAGACTGAAGCTTTCTTT.

The rearrangement joins TRBV7-8 to TRBJ2-2, with TRBD2 matching over 9 bases. The V and J ends lost 5 bases and 1 base, in that order; junction bases with no gene match: 5. The CDR3 consists of 16 residues. Germline values: CDR1 SGHVS, CDR2 FQNEAQ. CDR3 residues: CASSTELAGNTGELFF. CDR3 DNA sequence: TGTGCCAGCAGCACCGAACTAGCGGGGAACACCGGGGAGCTGTTTTTT. Together with reference TRBV7-8 and TRBJ2-2, the CDR3 gives the full variable domain: GAGVSQSPRYKVAKRGQDVALRCDPISGHVSLFWYQQALGQGPEFLTYFQNEAQLDKSGLPSDRFFAERPEGSVSTLKIQRTQQEDSAVYLCASSTELAGNTGELFFGEGSRLTVL.

This chain links TRBV4-1 with TRBJ1-4, with 11 positions matching TRBD1. The CDR3 covers 20 residues. Germline V CDR1 and CDR2: MGHRA, YSYEKL. Unmatched junction bases numbered 15, after V lost 4 bases and J lost 2 bases. The CDR3 protein is CASSPRVLGTGGKTNEKLFF. CDR3 DNA: TGCGCCAGCAGCCCCCGTGTTTTAGGGACAGGGGGTAAGACTAATGAAAAACTGTTTTTT.

The CDR3 reads CASSFFPRLAGGHSYEQYF. The CDR3 DNA reads as TGTGCCAGCAGTTTTTTCCCAAGACTAGCGGGAGGCCACTCCTACGAGCAGTACTTC. This chain links TRBV27 with TRBJ2-7, with TRBD2 identical over 13 bases. This CDR3 spans 19 amino acids. Trimming took 3 bases from V and 0 from J; bases not matched to a gene: 11. CDR1 and CDR2 (germline): MNHEY, SMNVEV (reference sequence).

The gene calls are TRBV5-4 and TRBJ2-7, with TRBD2 matching over 7 bases. The CDR3 runs 14 residues. Germline CDR1 SGHNT, CDR2 YYREEE (reference sequence). The ends lost 0 bases at V and 3 bases at J; junction bases unmatched: 3. CDR3 coding DNA: TGTGCCAGCAGCTTGGGGGGGACTAACTACGAGCAGTACTTC. This codes for CASSLGGTNYEQYF. The full variable domain, rest sourced from reference TRBV5-4 and TRBJ2-7, is ETGVTQSPTHLIKTRGQQVTLRCSSQSGHNTVSWYQQALGQGPQFIFQYYREEENGRGNFPPRFSGLQFPNYSSELNVNALELDDSALYLCASSLGGTNYEQYFGPGTRLTVT.

The chain uses TRBV6-4 and TRBJ2-2; 9 positions match TRBD2. The V gene end was trimmed by 0 bases and the J gene end by 5 bases; junction bases not matched to a gene: 1. Germline V gene sequence: CDR1 MRHNA, CDR2 SNTAGT. The CDR3 contains 15 residues. The CDR3 bases are TGTGCCAGCAGTGACTCTGCGGGAGGGACCGGGGAGCTGTTTTTT. Translating it yields CASSDSAGGTGELFF.

V is TRBV9 and J is TRBJ1-3; 7 bases agree with TRBD1. Looked up from germline, CDR1 is SGDLS and CDR2 is YYNGEE. Unmatched junction bases numbered 4, after V lost 4 bases and J lost 0 bases. The length of the CDR3 is 15 residues. The CDR3 protein is CASSFGTDSGNTIYF. The DNA for the CDR3 is TGTGCCAGCAGCTTTGGGACAGACTCTGGAAACACCATATATTTT.

This chain uses TRBV27 with TRBJ1-5, with 9 bases identical to TRBD1. With V trimmed by 2 bases and J by 4 bases, 6 bases remained unmatched. The CDR3 has 16 amino acids. Germline V gene data show CDR1 as MNHEY and CDR2 as SMNVEV (reference sequence). Here the CDR3 reads CASSLTTGGGNQPQHF. The CDR3 DNA reads TGTGCCAGCAGTTTAACAACAGGGGGCGGAAATCAGCCCCAGCATTTT.

The chain has TRBV27 and TRBJ2-7, with D unclear. The CDR3 sequence is 13 residues long. V lost 6 bases and J 5 bases, leaving 14 bases between the germline ends. The germline V gene encodes CDR1 MNHEY and CDR2 SMNVEV (reference sequence). In DNA, the CDR3 is TGTGCCAGCAGATTCATTGGTAACGACGAGCAGTACTTC. This codes for CASRFIGNDEQYF.

V and J are TRBV27 and TRBJ2-7, with a tentative D call TRBD1 (6 bases). The V and J ends lost 4 bases and 0 bases respectively, with 13 bases between them. Germline V lookup: CDR1 MNHEY, CDR2 SMNVEV (reference sequence). CDR3 size: 15 residues. CDR3 protein: CASSSWSRGSYEQYF. CDR3 sequence (DNA): TGTGCCAGCAGTTCATGGTCCAGGGGCTCCTACGAGCAGTACTTC.

CDR3 amino acids: CASSFLRGAGTGELFF. Here the CDR3 DNA reads TGTGCCAGCAGTTTCTTGAGGGGGGCAGGCACCGGGGAGCTGTTTTTT. J is TRBJ2-2 and V is TRBV27, with D possibly called TRBD1 or TRBD2 (6 bases each). The CDR3 extends over 16 amino acids. Germline-derived CDR1 and CDR2 are MNHEY and SMNVEV (reference sequence). Trimming shortened V by 3 bases and J by 4 bases, and 15 bases separated the two germline ends.

This chain uses TRBV28 with TRBJ2-3; 7 positions agree with TRBD1. The V segment lost 3 bases and the J segment 2 bases; nucleotides outside the gene matches: 14. Germline-derived CDR1 and CDR2 are MDHEN and SYDVKM. The CDR3 is made up of 18 amino acids. The CDR3 here is CASSLPYGTVDVTDTQYF. Written as DNA, the CDR3 is TGTGCCAGCAGTTTGCCGTATGGGACAGTGGATGTCACAGATACGCAGTATTTT.

The gene calls are TRBV27 and TRBJ2-7; 7 bases map to TRBD1. The V and J ends lost 6 bases and 3 bases, in that order; junction bases with no gene match: 11. The CDR3 has 15 amino acids. Looked up from germline, CDR1 is MNHEY and CDR2 is SMNVEV (reference sequence). DNA for the CDR3: TGTGCCAGCAGCTTCGGGCAAACAGGGGTCTACGAGCAGTACTTC. It translates to CASSFGQTGVYEQYF.

The chain is built from TRBV7-6 and TRBJ2-1; 11 bases agree with TRBD1. Germline values: CDR1 SGHVS, CDR2 FNYEAQ. The CDR3 runs to 15 residues. J was trimmed by 7 bases and V by 5 bases; bases with no gene match: 7. The CDR3 loop is CASSTGTGGRNEQFF. The DNA of the CDR3 is TGTGCCAGCAGCACCGGGACAGGGGGTCGGAATGAGCAGTTCTTC. The full variable domain, its missing parts supplied by reference TRBV7-6 and TRBJ2-1, is GAGVSQSPRYKVTKRGQDVALRCDPISGHVSLYWYRQALGQGPEFLTYFNYEAQQDKSGLPNDRFSAERPEGSISTLTIQRTEQRDSAMYRCASSTGTGGRNEQFFGPGTRLTVL.

The chain combines TRBV6-5 with TRBJ2-5; the match to TRBD1 covers 8 bases. The last part of the DNA fits TRBJ2-7 better; the J call may be wrong. Germline values: CDR1 MNHEY, CDR2 SVGAGI. This CDR3 contains 14 residues. In DNA, the CDR3 is TGTGCCACCGCGACTCAGGGGGCCACCTACGAGCAGTACTTC. As protein: CATATQGATYEQYF.

V usage is TRBV6-7 and J usage is TRBJ1-5; no definite D call. Being an ORF, TRBV6-7 has a function that is uncertain. The CDR3 contains 17 residues. The V and J ends lost 4 bases and 4 bases respectively, with 20 bases between them. CDR3 sequence (DNA): TGTGCCAGCAGTTCAACCAGACCCACTAGGGAGAATCAGCCCCAGCATTTT. This translates into CASSSTRPTRENQPQHF.

This clone was detected only once. The J gene is TRBJ2-2, the V gene TRBV27; 8 nucleotides agree with TRBD1. Germline CDR1 reads MNHEY; CDR2 reads SMNVEV (reference sequence). This CDR3 spans 16 amino acids. V was pared by 2 bases and J by 4 bases, with 6 bases of the junction left unmatched. The DNA for the CDR3 is TGTGCCAGCAGTTTACAAGACAGGGGAAGCACCGGGGAGCTGTTTTTT. Translation gives CASSLQDRGSTGELFF.

The chain is built from TRBV9 and TRBJ2-1, with D hard to call. V dropped 0 bases and J dropped 7 bases, with 8 bases sitting between them. The V gene's germline CDR1 is SGDLS and CDR2 YYNGEE. This CDR3 is 13 amino acids long. The chain's CDR3 is CASSVVGPNEQFF. CDR3 nucleotide sequence: TGTGCCAGCAGCGTAGTTGGGCCTAATGAGCAGTTCTTC.

The chain uses TRBV28 and TRBJ1-1; D perhaps matches TRBD1 (5 bases). Germline V CDR1 and CDR2: MDHEN, SYDVKM. Deletions cut 5 bases from V and 0 bases from J, with 10 bases between. This CDR3 comprises 14 residues. The CDR3 here is CASSLTEMNTEAFF. In nucleotides, the CDR3 is TGTGCCAGCAGTCTGACAGAGATGAACACTGAAGCTTTCTTT.